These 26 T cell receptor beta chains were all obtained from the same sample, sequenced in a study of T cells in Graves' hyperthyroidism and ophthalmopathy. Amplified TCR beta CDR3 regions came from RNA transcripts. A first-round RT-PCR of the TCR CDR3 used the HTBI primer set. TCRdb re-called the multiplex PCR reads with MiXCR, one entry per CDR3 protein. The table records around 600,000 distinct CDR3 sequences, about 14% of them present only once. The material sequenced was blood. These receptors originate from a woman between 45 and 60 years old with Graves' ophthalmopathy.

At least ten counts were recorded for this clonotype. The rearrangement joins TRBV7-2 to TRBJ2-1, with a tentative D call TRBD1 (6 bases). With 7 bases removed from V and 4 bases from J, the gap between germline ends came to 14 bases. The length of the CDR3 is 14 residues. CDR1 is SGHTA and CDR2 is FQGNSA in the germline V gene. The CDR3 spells CASISTGLYNEQFF. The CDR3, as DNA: TGTGCCAGCATATCGACAGGATTGTACAATGAGCAGTTCTTC. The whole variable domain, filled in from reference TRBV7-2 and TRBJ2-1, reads GAGVSQSPSNKVTEKGKDVELRCDPISGHTALYWYRQSLGQGLEFLIYFQGNSAPDKSGLPSDRFSAERTGGSVSTLTIQRTQQEDSAVYLCASISTGLYNEQFFGPGTRLTVL.

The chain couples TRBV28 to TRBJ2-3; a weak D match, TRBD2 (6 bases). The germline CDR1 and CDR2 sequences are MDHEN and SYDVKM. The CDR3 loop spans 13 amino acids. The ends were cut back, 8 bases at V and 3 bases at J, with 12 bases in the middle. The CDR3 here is CASRGKGTDTQYF. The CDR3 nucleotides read TGTGCCAGCCGGGGGAAAGGGACAGATACGCAGTATTTT.

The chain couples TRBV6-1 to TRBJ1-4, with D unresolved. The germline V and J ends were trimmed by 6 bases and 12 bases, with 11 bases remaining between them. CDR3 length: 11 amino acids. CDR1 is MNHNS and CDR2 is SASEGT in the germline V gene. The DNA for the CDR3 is TGTGCCAGCAGAACAGATGCGGAACTGTTTTTT. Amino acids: CASRTDAELFF.

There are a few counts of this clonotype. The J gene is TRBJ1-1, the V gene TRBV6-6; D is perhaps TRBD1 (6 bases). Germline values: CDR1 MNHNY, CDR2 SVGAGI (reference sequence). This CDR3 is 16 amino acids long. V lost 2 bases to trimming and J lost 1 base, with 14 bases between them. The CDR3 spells CASSYAKQGRNTEAFF. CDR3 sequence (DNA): TGTGCCAGCAGTTACGCGAAACAGGGCCGGAACACTGAAGCTTTCTTT.

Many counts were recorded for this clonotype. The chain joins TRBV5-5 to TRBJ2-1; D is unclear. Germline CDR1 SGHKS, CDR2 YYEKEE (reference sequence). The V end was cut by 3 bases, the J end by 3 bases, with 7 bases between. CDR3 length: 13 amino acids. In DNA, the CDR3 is TGTGCCAGCAGCTACACCATCTACAATGAGCAGTTCTTC. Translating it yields CASSYTIYNEQFF.

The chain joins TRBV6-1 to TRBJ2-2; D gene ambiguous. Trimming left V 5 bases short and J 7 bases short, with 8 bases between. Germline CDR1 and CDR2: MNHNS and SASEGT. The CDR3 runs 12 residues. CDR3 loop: CASSYSYGELFF. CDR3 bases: TGTGCCAGCAGTTATAGTTACGGGGAGCTGTTTTTT.

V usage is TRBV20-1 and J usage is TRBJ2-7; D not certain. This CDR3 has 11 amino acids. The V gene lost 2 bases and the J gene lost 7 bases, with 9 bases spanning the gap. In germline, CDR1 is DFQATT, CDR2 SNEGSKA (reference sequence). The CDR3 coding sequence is TGCAGTGCTAGAAGTGTTGGTGAGCAGTACTTC. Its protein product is CSARSVGEQYF.

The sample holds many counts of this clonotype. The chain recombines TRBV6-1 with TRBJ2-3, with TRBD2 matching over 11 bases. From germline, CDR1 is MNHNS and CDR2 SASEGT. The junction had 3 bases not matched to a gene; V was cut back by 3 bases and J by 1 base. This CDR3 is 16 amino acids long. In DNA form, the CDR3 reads TGTGCCAGCAGTGACCTAGCGGGAGGTCGCACAGATACGCAGTATTTT. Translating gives CASSDLAGGRTDTQYF.

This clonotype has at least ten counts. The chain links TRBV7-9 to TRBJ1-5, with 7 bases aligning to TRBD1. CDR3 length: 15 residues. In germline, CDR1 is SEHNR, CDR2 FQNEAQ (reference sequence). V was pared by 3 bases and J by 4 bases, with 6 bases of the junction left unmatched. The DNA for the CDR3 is TGTGCCAGCAGCTTCTCCGGGACAGTGAATCAGCCCCAGCATTTT. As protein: CASSFSGTVNQPQHF.

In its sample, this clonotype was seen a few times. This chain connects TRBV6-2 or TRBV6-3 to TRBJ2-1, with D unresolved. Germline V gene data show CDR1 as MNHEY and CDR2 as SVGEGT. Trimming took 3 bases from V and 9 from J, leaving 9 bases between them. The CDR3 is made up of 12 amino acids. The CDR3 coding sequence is TGTGCCAGCAGTTATAACCCCCGTGAGCAGTTCTTC. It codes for CASSYNPREQFF.

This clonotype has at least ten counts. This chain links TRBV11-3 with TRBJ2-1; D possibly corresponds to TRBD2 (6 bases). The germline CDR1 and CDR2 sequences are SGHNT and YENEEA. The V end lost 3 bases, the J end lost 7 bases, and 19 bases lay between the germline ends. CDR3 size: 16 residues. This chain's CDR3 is CASSFRVRESANEQFF. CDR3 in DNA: TGTGCCAGCAGCTTTCGTGTACGGGAGTCCGCGAATGAGCAGTTCTTC.

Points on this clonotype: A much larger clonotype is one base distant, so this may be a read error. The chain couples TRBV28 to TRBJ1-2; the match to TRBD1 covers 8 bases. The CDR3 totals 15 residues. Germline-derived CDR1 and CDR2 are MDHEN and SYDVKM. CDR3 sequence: CATSSGGNNPYGYTF. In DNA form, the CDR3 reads TGTGCCACCAGTTCAGGGGGCAACAATCCTTATGGCTACACCTTC.

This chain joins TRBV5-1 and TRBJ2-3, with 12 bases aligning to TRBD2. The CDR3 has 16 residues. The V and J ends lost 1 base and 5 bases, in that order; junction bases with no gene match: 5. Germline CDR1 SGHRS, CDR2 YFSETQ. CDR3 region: CASSLLRLAGEDTQYF. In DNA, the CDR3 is TGCGCCAGCAGCTTGCTGAGACTAGCGGGAGAAGATACGCAGTATTTT.

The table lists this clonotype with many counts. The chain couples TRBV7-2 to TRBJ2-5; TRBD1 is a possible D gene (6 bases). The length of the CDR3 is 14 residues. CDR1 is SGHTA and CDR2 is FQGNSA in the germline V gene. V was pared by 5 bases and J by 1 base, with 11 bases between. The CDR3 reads CASSVRTAQETQYF. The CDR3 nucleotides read TGTGCCAGCAGCGTCAGGACAGCCCAAGAGACCCAGTACTTC.

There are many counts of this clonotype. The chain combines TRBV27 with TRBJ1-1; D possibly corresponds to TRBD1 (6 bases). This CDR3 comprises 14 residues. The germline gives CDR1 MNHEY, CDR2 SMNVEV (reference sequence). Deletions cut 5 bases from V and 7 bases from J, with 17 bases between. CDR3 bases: TGTGCCAGCAGTGTCGCAGGGGCGCTTTTTGAAGCTTTCTTT. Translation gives CASSVAGALFEAFF.

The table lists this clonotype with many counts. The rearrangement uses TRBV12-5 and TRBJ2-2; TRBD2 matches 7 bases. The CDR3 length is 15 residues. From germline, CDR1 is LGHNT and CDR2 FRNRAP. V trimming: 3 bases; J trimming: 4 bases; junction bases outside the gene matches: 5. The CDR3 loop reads CASGFGGSGTGELFF. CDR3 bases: TGTGCTAGTGGTTTTGGCGGGAGCGGCACCGGGGAGCTGTTTTTT.

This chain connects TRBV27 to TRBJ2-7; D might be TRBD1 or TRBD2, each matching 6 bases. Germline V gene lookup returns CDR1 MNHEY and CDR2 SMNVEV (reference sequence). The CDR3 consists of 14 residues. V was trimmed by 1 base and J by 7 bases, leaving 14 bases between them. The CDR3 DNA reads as TGTGCCAGCAGTTTATACTTGGGGGCGGGGGAGCAGTACTTC. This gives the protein CASSLYLGAGEQYF.

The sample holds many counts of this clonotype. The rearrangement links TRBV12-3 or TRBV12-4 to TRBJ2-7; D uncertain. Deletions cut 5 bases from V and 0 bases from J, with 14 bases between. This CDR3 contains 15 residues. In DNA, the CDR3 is TGTGCCAGCAGTCCCCGGGCCTCTAGCTCCTACGAGCAGTACTTC. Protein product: CASSPRASSSYEQYF.

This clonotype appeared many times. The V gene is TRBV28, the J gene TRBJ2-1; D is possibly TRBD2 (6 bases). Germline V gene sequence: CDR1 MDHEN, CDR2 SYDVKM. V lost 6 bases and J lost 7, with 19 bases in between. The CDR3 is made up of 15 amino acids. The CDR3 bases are TGTGCCAGCAGCCTCCCGGGACTCGCTCTGAATGAGCAGTTCTTC. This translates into CASSLPGLALNEQFF.

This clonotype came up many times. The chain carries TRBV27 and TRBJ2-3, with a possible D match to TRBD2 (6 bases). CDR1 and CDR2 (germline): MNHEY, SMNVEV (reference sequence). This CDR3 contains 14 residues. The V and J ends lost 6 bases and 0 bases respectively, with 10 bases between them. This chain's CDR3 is CASRSGLSTDTQYF. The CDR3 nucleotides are TGTGCCAGCAGAAGTGGACTAAGCACAGATACGCAGTATTTT.

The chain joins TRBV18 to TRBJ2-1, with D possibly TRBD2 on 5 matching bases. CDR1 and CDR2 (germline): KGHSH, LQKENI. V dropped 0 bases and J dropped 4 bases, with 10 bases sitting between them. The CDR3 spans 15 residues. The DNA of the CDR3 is TGTGCCAGCTCACCACCTGGAGGCGAATACAATGAGCAGTTCTTC. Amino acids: CASSPPGGEYNEQFF.

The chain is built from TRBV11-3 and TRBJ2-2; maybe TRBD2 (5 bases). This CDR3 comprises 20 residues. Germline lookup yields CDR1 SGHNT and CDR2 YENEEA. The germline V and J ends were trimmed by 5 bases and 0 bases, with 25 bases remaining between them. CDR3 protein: CASSQVSVPSGLSNTGELFF. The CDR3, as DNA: TGTGCCAGCAGCCAAGTCTCGGTTCCGAGCGGACTTTCGAACACCGGGGAGCTGTTTTTT. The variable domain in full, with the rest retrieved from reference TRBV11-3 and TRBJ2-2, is EAGVVQSPRYKIIEKKQPVAFWCNPISGHNTLYWYLQNLGQGPELLIRYENEEAVDDSQLPKDRFSAERLKGVDSTLKIQPAELGDSAVYLCASSQVSVPSGLSNTGELFFGEGSRLTVL.

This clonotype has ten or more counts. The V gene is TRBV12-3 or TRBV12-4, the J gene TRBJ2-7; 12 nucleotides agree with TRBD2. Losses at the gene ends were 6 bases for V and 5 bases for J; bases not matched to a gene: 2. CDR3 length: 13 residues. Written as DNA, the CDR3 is TGTGCCAGCAGGACTAGCGGGAGAGACGAGCAGTACTTC. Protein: CASRTSGRDEQYF.

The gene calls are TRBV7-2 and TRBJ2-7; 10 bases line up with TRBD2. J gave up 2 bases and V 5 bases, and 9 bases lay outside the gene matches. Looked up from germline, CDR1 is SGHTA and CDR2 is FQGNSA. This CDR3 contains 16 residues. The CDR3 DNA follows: TGTGCCAGCAGCCCAGGGGCTAGCGGGGGAACCTACGAGCAGTACTTC. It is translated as CASSPGASGGTYEQYF.

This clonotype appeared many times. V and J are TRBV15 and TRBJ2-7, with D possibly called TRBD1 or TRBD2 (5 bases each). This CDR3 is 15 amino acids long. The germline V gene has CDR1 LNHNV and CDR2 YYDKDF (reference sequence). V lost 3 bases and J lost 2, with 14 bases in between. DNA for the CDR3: TGTGCCACCAGCAGGGGTACTAGGGACGCCTACGAGCAGTACTTC. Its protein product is CATSRGTRDAYEQYF.

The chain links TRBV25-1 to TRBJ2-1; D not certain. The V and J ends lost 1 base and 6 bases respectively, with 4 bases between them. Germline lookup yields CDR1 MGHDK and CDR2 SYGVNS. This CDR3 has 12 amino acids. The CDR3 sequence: CASSEFSNEQFF. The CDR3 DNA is TGTGCCAGCAGTGAATTCTCCAATGAGCAGTTCTTC. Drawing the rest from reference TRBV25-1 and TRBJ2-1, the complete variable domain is EADIYQTPRYLVIGTGKKITLECSQTMGHDKMYWYQQDPGMELHLIHYSYGVNSTEKGDLSSESTVSRIRTEHFPLTLESARPSHTSQYLCASSEFSNEQFFGPGTRLTVL.